These 21 T cell receptor beta chains share one sample of origin, sequenced in a study of control samples from healthy donors and cancer patients. Only in-frame clones appear in the TCRdb table, and some are missing; sequencing was by immunoSEQ multiplex PCR. This table holds around 120,000 clones, 93% found once. The sequenced material came from blood. Source of these receptors: a man aged 25 to 40 in good health.

The rearrangement joins TRBV7-2 to TRBJ2-1; a weak D match, TRBD2 (7 bases). The CDR3 has 17 amino acids. The V gene lost 5 bases and the J gene lost 0 bases, with 17 bases spanning the gap. Germline V lookup: CDR1 SGHTA, CDR2 FQGNSA. Written as DNA, the CDR3 is TGTGCCAGCAGCCCCCTAGGGGGGGGGAGCTCCTACAATGAGCAGTTCTTC. Its translation: CASSPLGGGSSYNEQFF. Based on the CDR3 plus reference TRBV7-2 and TRBJ2-1, the full variable domain is GAGVSQSPSNKVTEKGKDVELRCDPISGHTALYWYRQSLGQGLEFLIYFQGNSAPDKSGLPSDRFSAERTGGSVSTLTIQRTQQEDSAVYLCASSPLGGGSSYNEQFFGPGTRLTVL.

The genes are TRBV2 and TRBJ1-3; tentatively, D is TRBD1 (6 bases). The CDR3 runs 16 residues. V gave up 8 bases and J gave up 0 bases, with 17 bases separating them. The V gene's germline CDR1 is SNHLY and CDR2 FYNNEI. CDR3 sequence: CASRLTTGASGNTIYF. CDR3 DNA sequence: TGTGCCAGCCGACTCACGACAGGTGCCTCTGGAAACACCATATATTTT.

V is TRBV3-1 (or the pseudogene TRBV3-2) and J is TRBJ2-1; 9 bases are a match to TRBD2. V shed 0 bases and J 4 bases; nucleotides not matched to a gene: 7. This CDR3 contains 17 residues. Germline V gives CDR1 LGHDT, CDR2 YNNKEL (reference sequence). The DNA of the CDR3 is TGTGCCAGCAGCCAAGACGTTCGGGCGGGGGGGTACAATGAGCAGTTCTTC. Protein product: CASSQDVRAGGYNEQFF.

V and J are TRBV19 and TRBJ2-5, with 11 nucleotides matching TRBD2. CDR1 is LNHDA and CDR2 is SQIVND in the germline V gene (reference sequence). The CDR3 is 16 residues long. Losses at the gene ends were 3 bases for V and 1 base for J; bases not matched to a gene: 4. The CDR3 is CASSMGTSGIQETQYF. Here the CDR3 DNA reads TGTGCCAGTAGTATGGGGACTAGCGGTATCCAAGAGACCCAGTACTTC.

This chain uses TRBV14 with TRBJ1-1, with 7 bases lining up with TRBD1. Germline-derived CDR1 and CDR2 are SGHDN and FVKESK. The CDR3 contains 14 residues. Trimming at V came to 4 bases and at J to 2 bases, leaving 4 bases not matched to a gene. The DNA of the CDR3 is TGTGCCAGCAGCCCCAGACAGGGAAACACTGAAGCTTTCTTT. Translated: CASSPRQGNTEAFF. The full variable domain, with the rest looked up from reference TRBV14 and TRBJ1-1, is EAGVTQFPSHSVIEKGQTVTLRCDPISGHDNLYWYRRVMGKEIKFLLHFVKESKQDESGMPNNRFLAERTGGTYSTLKVQPAELEDSGVYFCASSPRQGNTEAFFGQGTRLTVV.

V is TRBV28 and J is TRBJ2-7; D is undetermined. V was clipped by 1 base and J by 1 base, with 20 bases between them. Germline lookup yields CDR1 MDHEN and CDR2 SYDVKM. The CDR3 extends over 18 amino acids. CDR3 DNA: TGTGCCAGCAGTTTATCGCTCGGGCGTTTATCACAGTCCTACGAGCAGTACTTC. It encodes CASSLSLGRLSQSYEQYF.

The chain joins TRBV6-5 to TRBJ1-5; D remains ambiguous. Germline CDR1 and CDR2: MNHEY and SVGAGI. The CDR3 length is 13 residues. V lost 6 bases and J 0 bases, leaving 6 bases between the germline ends. Here the CDR3 reads CASRSLSNQPQHF. The CDR3 DNA reads TGTGCCAGCAGGAGTCTTAGCAATCAGCCCCAGCATTTT.

This chain links TRBV7-6 with TRBJ2-5; D remains ambiguous. The germline V gene has CDR1 SGHVS and CDR2 FNYEAQ. CDR3 size: 13 residues. V gave up 5 bases and J gave up 13 bases, with 20 bases separating them. The chain's CDR3 is CASSGGFPLWTYF. The CDR3 bases are TGTGCCAGCAGCGGTGGGTTCCCTCTTTGGACGTACTTC.

The chain is built from TRBV7-8 and TRBJ1-1; TRBD1 agrees at 7 bases. CDR1 and CDR2 from the germline V gene are SGHVS and FQNEAQ. V dropped 4 bases and J dropped 6; count of bases not matched to a gene: 8. This CDR3 comprises 14 residues. The CDR3 spells CASSSTGSKAEAFF. The CDR3 DNA is TGTGCCAGCAGCTCGACAGGGTCTAAGGCTGAAGCTTTCTTT. The complete variable domain, with remaining parts taken from reference TRBV7-8 and TRBJ1-1, reads GAGVSQSPRYKVAKRGQDVALRCDPISGHVSLFWYQQALGQGPEFLTYFQNEAQLDKSGLPSDRFFAERPEGSVSTLKIQRTQQEDSAVYLCASSSTGSKAEAFFGQGTRLTVV.

This sequence joins TRBV10-2 and TRBJ1-2; D call uncertain. The CDR3 has 13 amino acids. With 2 bases removed from V and 8 bases from J, the gap between germline ends came to 12 bases. In germline, CDR1 is WSHSY, CDR2 SAAADI. CDR3 coding DNA: TGCGCCAGCAGTGAGCCTTACAACGGAGGCTACACCTTC. As protein: CASSEPYNGGYTF.

In DNA form, the CDR3 reads TGTGCCAGCAGCCAAGACGTGGGGGGGTCCTACAATGAGCAGTTCTTC. Its protein product is CASSQDVGGSYNEQFF. The chain combines TRBV3-1 (or the pseudogene TRBV3-2) with TRBJ2-1; TRBD2 matches 7 bases. The CDR3 runs 16 residues. V shed 0 bases and J 1 base; nucleotides not matched to a gene: 3. CDR1 and CDR2 (germline): LGHDT, YNNKEL (reference sequence).

The chain recombines TRBV28 with TRBJ1-2; the match to TRBD1 covers 7 bases. J gave up 5 bases and V 5 bases, and 11 bases lay outside the gene matches. Germline V lookup: CDR1 MDHEN, CDR2 SYDVKM. This CDR3 is built from 15 residues. The DNA of the CDR3 is TGTGCCAGCAGTCCCCTGACAGGGAACACTTATGGCTACACCTTC. It is translated as CASSPLTGNTYGYTF.

The CDR3 bases are TGTGCCAGCAGCTTAGGACAGGGGTATCAGCCCCAGCATTTT. This codes for CASSLGQGYQPQHF. V is TRBV7-9 and J is TRBJ1-5; 8 bases align to TRBD1. Losses at the gene ends were 1 base for V and 5 bases for J; bases not matched to a gene: 1. Germline CDR1 SEHNR, CDR2 FQNEAQ (reference sequence). The CDR3 has 14 residues.

CDR3 DNA: TGCGCCAGCAGCGCGCCACAGGGTGGGGCCACTGAAGCTTTCTTT. It codes for CASSAPQGGATEAFF. This chain connects TRBV5-1 to TRBJ1-1, with D possibly being TRBD1 (6 bases). V gave up 4 bases and J gave up 4 bases, with 17 bases separating them. The CDR3 runs 15 residues. CDR1 and CDR2 (germline): SGHRS, YFSETQ.

The gene calls are TRBV2 and TRBJ2-7; 15 nucleotides line up with TRBD2. The CDR3 consists of 15 residues. J lost 7 bases, V lost 7 bases, and 8 bases had no gene match. Germline V lookup: CDR1 SNHLY, CDR2 FYNNEI. The CDR3, as DNA: TGTGCCAGCAACCCCGGACTAGCGGGGGGGCGAGAGCAGTACGTC. It yields the protein CASNPGLAGGREQYV.

The chain joins TRBV7-8 to TRBJ2-3; tentatively, D is TRBD2 (5 bases). Germline CDR1 is SGHVS and CDR2 is FQNEAQ. The CDR3 runs 13 residues. Trimming removed 5 bases from V and 4 bases from J, with 10 bases in between. CDR3 nucleotide sequence: TGTGCCAGCAGCGGGCGGGTTGCAGATACGCAGTATTTT. This sequence encodes CASSGRVADTQYF.

The genes are TRBV9 and TRBJ1-2, with 7 nucleotides matching TRBD1. With V trimmed by 10 bases and J by 4 bases, 13 bases remained unmatched. Germline lookup yields CDR1 SGDLS and CDR2 YYNGEE. This CDR3 comprises 14 residues. The CDR3 coding sequence is TGTGCCTCCAGCAATTCGGGACAGACCTATGGCTACACCTTC. Its translation: CASSNSGQTYGYTF.

The genes are TRBV5-6 and TRBJ1-1; D is unresolved. V was shortened by 4 bases and J by 0 bases, with 7 bases between the two germline ends. Germline V gives CDR1 SGHDT, CDR2 YYEEEE. The CDR3 runs 13 residues. The CDR3 sequence is CASSLGLNTEAFF. The CDR3 DNA sequence: TGTGCCAGCAGCCTGGGGTTGAACACTGAAGCTTTCTTT. The complete variable domain, with remaining parts taken from reference TRBV5-6 and TRBJ1-1, reads DAGVTQSPTHLIKTRGQQVTLRCSPKSGHDTVSWYQQALGQGPQFIFQYYEEEERQRGNFPDRFSGHQFPNYSSELNVNALLLGDSALYLCASSLGLNTEAFFGQGTRLTVV.

V and J are TRBV25-1 and TRBJ1-2; D unresolved. This CDR3 spans 14 amino acids. In germline, CDR1 is MGHDK, CDR2 SYGVNS. V dropped 5 bases and J dropped 5 bases, with 15 bases sitting between them. The CDR3 bases are TGTGCCAGCAGTATTGTGGGAGACTCTTATGGCTACACCTTC. It yields the protein CASSIVGDSYGYTF.

V is TRBV18 and J is TRBJ2-7; 7 nucleotides match TRBD1. The trim removed 1 base at V and 0 bases at J, leaving 6 bases unmatched. This CDR3 region has 16 residues. Per germline, CDR1 KGHSH and CDR2 LQKENI. The CDR3 here is CASSPRTGLSSYEQYF. The CDR3, as DNA: TGTGCCAGCTCACCACGGACAGGATTGAGCTCCTACGAGCAGTACTTC.

The rearrangement links TRBV5-1 to TRBJ2-3; perhaps TRBD2 as D (5 bases). CDR3 length: 14 residues. The germline V and J ends were trimmed by 0 bases and 6 bases, with 11 bases remaining between them. Germline loops: CDR1 SGHRS, CDR2 YFSETQ. CDR3 sequence: CASSLERRQDTQYF. The CDR3 bases are TGCGCCAGCAGCTTGGAGCGGCGGCAGGATACGCAGTATTTT. Full variable domain (missing parts from reference TRBV5-1 and TRBJ2-3): KAGVTQTPRYLIKTRGQQVTLSCSPISGHRSVSWYQQTPGQGLQFLFEYFSETQRNKGNFPGRFSGRQFSNSRSEMNVSTLELGDSALYLCASSLERRQDTQYFGPGTRLTVL.